These 23 T cell receptor beta chains originate from one sample sequenced in a study of CD8 T cells in ankylosing spondylitis. MiXCR, run by TCRdb on the 5' RACE reads, gives a single entry per CDR3 protein. This sample carries 350,000 to 400,000 distinct CDR3 sequences, 20% to 25% of them seen once, and the ten largest clones take approximately 14%. Sequenced material: blood, either unsorted or a sorted T cell fraction (not recorded which). These receptors all stem from a male donor with ankylosing spondylitis or in good health (not recorded which).

The table lists this clonotype with a few counts. This chain connects TRBV21-1 to TRBJ2-6; TRBD2 is the table's D call and was not checked against the DNA. TRBV21-1 is a known pseudogene. The CDR3 is 16 residues long. The CDR3 region has the DNA TGCCCAATAACGGCGAGGGTATCGGACGGGGCCAACGTCCTGACTTTC. Its protein is CPITARVSDGANVLTF.

V usage is TRBV20-1 and J usage is TRBJ2-7, with a possible D match to TRBD2 (5 bases). The V gene lost 5 bases and the J gene lost 1 base, with 15 bases spanning the gap. Germline lookup yields CDR1 DFQATT and CDR2 SNEGSKA (reference sequence). The CDR3 loop spans 14 amino acids. For the CDR3, the DNA is TGCAGTGCTTTGAGGGATACCCCGTCCTACGAGCAGTACTTC. Protein product: CSALRDTPSYEQYF.

This clonotype came up a few times. The CDR3: CAISAGRGETQYF. CDR3 nucleotide sequence: TGTGCCATCAGTGCGGGCAGAGGGGAGACCCAGTACTTC. The chain couples TRBV10-3 to TRBJ2-5; TRBD2 is a possible D gene (5 bases). The CDR3 runs 13 residues. From germline, CDR1 is ENHRY and CDR2 SYGVKD. Trimming cost V 4 bases and J 5 bases, with 11 bases left between them.

The genes are TRBV7-8 and TRBJ2-1, with D possibly being TRBD1 or TRBD2 (5 bases each). The germline V gene encodes CDR1 SGHVS and CDR2 FQNEAQ. The CDR3 has 13 amino acids. Trimming removed 5 bases from V and 8 bases from J, with 13 bases in between. The CDR3 here is CASSPGPRDEQFF. The CDR3 DNA follows: TGTGCCAGCAGCCCGGGACCTCGGGATGAGCAGTTCTTC. The full variable domain, its missing parts supplied by reference TRBV7-8 and TRBJ2-1, is GAGVSQSPRYKVAKRGQDVALRCDPISGHVSLFWYQQALGQGPEFLTYFQNEAQLDKSGLPSDRFFAERPEGSVSTLKIQRTQQEDSAVYLCASSPGPRDEQFFGPGTRLTVL.

This clonotype was seen only a few times. The chain employs TRBV20-1 and TRBJ2-7; D is unresolved. The V and J ends lost 3 bases and 2 bases respectively, with 11 bases between them. Germline CDR1 reads DFQATT; CDR2 reads SNEGSKA (reference sequence). The length of the CDR3 is 13 residues. The CDR3 sequence: CSASGTEAYEQYF. For the CDR3, the DNA is TGCAGTGCTAGCGGTACAGAAGCCTACGAGCAGTACTTC.

This clonotype came up a few times. The rearrangement links TRBV7-9 to TRBJ2-1; D gene uncertain. Germline V lookup: CDR1 SEHNR, CDR2 FQNEAQ (reference sequence). V lost 8 bases and J 2 bases, leaving 7 bases between the germline ends. The CDR3 totals 12 residues. CDR3 protein: CASGEPYNEQFF. CDR3 coding DNA: TGTGCCAGCGGCGAACCCTACAATGAGCAGTTCTTC.

V and J are TRBV7-9 and TRBJ2-1, with TRBD1 as a possible D gene (6 bases). The V gene lost 3 bases and the J gene lost 0 bases, with 15 bases spanning the gap. From germline, CDR1 is SEHNR and CDR2 FQNEAQ (reference sequence). There are 17 residues in the CDR3. The CDR3 DNA sequence: TGTGCCAGCAGCTTGCCCGCCATAGGGGGCTCCTACAATGAGCAGTTCTTC. Its protein is CASSLPAIGGSYNEQFF. Supplemented by reference TRBV7-9 and TRBJ2-1, the full variable domain reads DTGVSQNPRHKITKRGQNVTFRCDPISEHNRLYWYRQTLGQGPEFLTYFQNEAQLEKSRLLSDRFSAERPKGSFSTLEIQRTEQGDSAMYLCASSLPAIGGSYNEQFFGPGTRLTVL.

This clonotype was observed a few times. This sequence joins TRBV2 and TRBJ1-4; D gene ambiguous. Per the germline V gene, CDR1 is SNHLY and CDR2 is FYNNEI. The CDR3 length is 13 residues. Trimming took off 3 bases at V and 6 bases at J, with 8 bases between the two ends. In nucleotides, the CDR3 is TGTGCCAGCAGTGACCTCAAGGATGAAAAACTGTTTTTT. Its protein is CASSDLKDEKLFF.

The chain recombines TRBV12-3 or TRBV12-4 with TRBJ1-6, with no clear D. Trimming removed 5 bases from V and 0 bases from J, with 11 bases in between. CDR3 length equals 16 residues. The CDR3 DNA reads TGTGCCAGCAGTCCCCAGTTGAGCTCCTATAATTCACCCCTCCACTTT. As protein: CASSPQLSSYNSPLHF.

This clonotype was seen a few times. The chain joins TRBV18 to TRBJ2-7; 9 bases fit TRBD1. The CDR3 spans 14 residues. CDR1 is KGHSH, CDR2 LQKENI, per germline. Trimming cost V 5 bases and J 5 bases; bases outside gene matches: 7. For the CDR3, the DNA is TGTGCCAGCTCAAATCCGGGACAGGGACACGAGCAGTACTTC. Encoded protein: CASSNPGQGHEQYF. The full variable domain, its missing parts supplied by reference TRBV18 and TRBJ2-7, is NAGVMQNPRHLVRRRGQEARLRCSPMKGHSHVYWYRQLPEEGLKFMVYLQKENIIDESGMPKERFSAEFPKEGPSILRIQQVVRGDSAAYFCASSNPGQGHEQYFGPGTRLTVT.

This clonotype turned up a few times. The rearrangement joins TRBV15 to TRBJ2-5; no reliable D call. V was shortened by 0 bases and J by 5 bases, with 13 bases between the two germline ends. The germline V gene has CDR1 LNHNV and CDR2 YYDKDF (reference sequence). This CDR3 has 15 amino acids. The CDR3 region has the DNA TGTGCCACCAGCAGAGATAGGTATACTTCGGAGACCCAGTACTTC. Protein product: CATSRDRYTSETQYF.

V gene TRBV29-1 combines with J gene TRBJ2-2; D may be TRBD1 (6 bases). This CDR3 contains 13 residues. The V end was cut by 6 bases, the J end by 1 base, with 9 bases between. Germline CDR1 reads SQVTM; CDR2 reads ANQGSEA. CDR3 sequence reads: CSVQDRNTGELFF. Here the CDR3 DNA reads TGCAGCGTACAGGACAGGAACACCGGGGAGCTGTTTTTT.

The chain has TRBV7-2 and TRBJ2-3; D is perhaps TRBD2 (6 bases). V gave up 5 bases and J gave up 4 bases, with 16 bases separating them. CDR1 is SGHTA and CDR2 is FQGNSA in the germline V gene. This CDR3 is 15 amino acids long. CDR3 amino acids: CASSQRLVGADTQYF. The CDR3 nucleotides are TGTGCCAGCAGCCAAAGACTAGTAGGCGCAGATACGCAGTATTTT. The full variable domain, in which reference TRBV7-2 and TRBJ2-3 provide the parts outside the CDR3, is GAGVSQSPSNKVTEKGKDVELRCDPISGHTALYWYRQSLGQGLEFLIYFQGNSAPDKSGLPSDRFSAERTGGSVSTLTIQRTQQEDSAVYLCASSQRLVGADTQYFGPGTRLTVL.

The rearrangement uses TRBV7-9 and TRBJ2-1; unclear D gene. The V end lost 5 bases, the J end lost 2 bases, and 7 bases lay between the germline ends. The CDR3 is 13 amino acids. CDR1 is SEHNR, CDR2 FQNEAQ, per germline (reference sequence). The CDR3 is CASSALTYNEQFF. Here the CDR3 DNA reads TGTGCCAGCAGCGCCCTCACCTACAATGAGCAGTTCTTC.

The V gene is TRBV14, the J gene TRBJ2-1; D is uncertain. The CDR3 covers 14 residues. The V end lost 6 bases, the J end lost 8 bases, and 17 bases lay between the germline ends. Germline V gene sequence: CDR1 SGHDN, CDR2 FVKESK. The CDR3 sequence: CASRISSSAHEQFF. The CDR3 DNA reads as TGTGCCAGCAGGATTTCTAGTTCGGCCCATGAGCAGTTCTTC.

The chain is built from TRBV7-8 and TRBJ2-3, with D unresolved. Trimming took 4 bases from V and 2 from J, leaving 10 bases between them. From germline, CDR1 is SGHVS and CDR2 FQNEAQ. The CDR3 is 14 amino acids. The CDR3, as DNA: TGTGCCAGCAGCTCTATAGGCCCCACAGATACGCAGTATTTT. It codes for CASSSIGPTDTQYF. The full variable domain, completed using reference TRBV7-8 and TRBJ2-3, is GAGVSQSPRYKVAKRGQDVALRCDPISGHVSLFWYQQALGQGPEFLTYFQNEAQLDKSGLPSDRFFAERPEGSVSTLKIQRTQQEDSAVYLCASSSIGPTDTQYFGPGTRLTVL.

V is TRBV29-1 and J is TRBJ2-1, with D perhaps TRBD1 (5 bases). This CDR3 spans 13 amino acids. The V gene's germline CDR1 is SQVTM and CDR2 ANQGSEA. Trimming removed 7 bases at V and 4 bases at J, with 14 bases between. CDR3 region: CSAAPNRYNEQFF. The CDR3 DNA is TGCAGCGCTGCCCCAAACAGGTACAATGAGCAGTTCTTC.

This clonotype was observed a few times. The V and J genes are TRBV28 and TRBJ1-1; D is possibly TRBD1 (6 bases). The V gene lost 2 bases and the J gene lost 3 bases, with 19 bases spanning the gap. Germline V lookup: CDR1 MDHEN, CDR2 SYDVKM. CDR3 size: 17 residues. This chain's CDR3 is CASSLRSGGALDTEAFF. The CDR3 DNA reads TGTGCCAGCAGTTTAAGGAGCGGGGGCGCATTGGACACTGAAGCTTTCTTT.

The chain uses TRBV27 and TRBJ2-6; no clear D gene. The CDR3 extends over 15 amino acids. CDR1 and CDR2 from the germline V gene are MNHEY and SMNVEV (reference sequence). With 5 bases removed from V and 0 bases from J, the gap between germline ends came to 8 bases. The CDR3 here is CASSPIYSGANVLTF. DNA of the CDR3: TGTGCCAGCAGTCCAATTTACTCTGGGGCCAACGTCCTGACTTTC.

The chain is built from TRBV4-1 and TRBJ1-3; 7 nucleotides match TRBD1. This CDR3 region has 15 residues. The germline gives CDR1 MGHRA, CDR2 YSYEKL. V lost 3 bases and J lost 4; bases outside the gene matches: 6. DNA of the CDR3: TGCGCCAGCAGCCACGACAGGGCAAGAGGAAACACCATATATTTT. Translation gives CASSHDRARGNTIYF.

This clonotype was detected only a few times. The rearrangement links TRBV19 to TRBJ2-1; D is unresolved. The germline gives CDR1 LNHDA, CDR2 SQIVND (reference sequence). The CDR3 length is 13 residues. V dropped 1 base and J dropped 6 bases, with 7 bases sitting between them. CDR3 sequence (DNA): TGTGCCAGTAGTATAGCGTCCGCCAATGAGCAGTTCTTC. Translation: CASSIASANEQFF.

V and J are TRBV30 and TRBJ2-1, with a possible D match to TRBD2 (6 bases). The CDR3 contains 14 residues. V lost 0 bases and J 9 bases, leaving 15 bases between the germline ends. CDR1 is GTSNPN and CDR2 is SVGIG in the germline V gene (reference sequence). Written as DNA, the CDR3 is TGTGCCTGGAGTGTGGCGGCTGGGGGGAGTGAGCAGTTCTTC. The encoded protein is CAWSVAAGGSEQFF.

V gene TRBV7-9 combines with J gene TRBJ2-1; no reliable D call. This CDR3 spans 13 amino acids. CDR1 SEHNR and CDR2 FQNEAQ come from the germline V gene (reference sequence). V lost 6 bases, J lost 7 bases, and 13 bases lay in between. DNA for the CDR3: TGTGCCAGCAGGGAAAGGGCTGGGAATGAGCAGTTCTTC. Its protein product is CASRERAGNEQFF.